This T cell receptor (beta chain) is from a study of beta chain features in type 1 diabetes (dated by TCRdb to 2017 to 2018). Study-level background: Patients and healthy donors did not differ in mean age, gender distribution, total cell number or subset yield. The study compared the TCRB repertoires of sorted circulating CD4+ T cell subsets in recently diagnosed type 1 diabetes patients with those in matched healthy donors. Naive and central memory subsets were obtained from all 30 or so donors, but regulatory and stem cell-like memory subsets were isolated from only 8 patients and roughly eight healthy donors. A total of 85 million to 110 million sorted cells were examined across all samples, and RNA yield correlated strongly with the number of cells per subset.

A single peripheral blood draw of approximately 0.11 L on average was collected from each donor into heparinised tubes. Naive, central memory, regulatory and stem cell-like memory CD4+ T cells were sorted on a BD FACSAria II using a panel including CD45RO, CCR7, CD25, CD127, CD95 and CD27. Every sorted population had a purity above 95%. PBMCs were separated immediately by Lymphoprep density gradient centrifugation and were stained directly, without being cultured. To minimize batch effects, samples were stained and sorted in pairs, one healthy donor with one patient per experiment. Study-wide findings and limitations: Fewer insertions and more nucleotide deletions at VDJ recombination sites were observed in patients with type 1 diabetes, implying thymic rearrangement abnormalities. Naive, central memory and regulatory TCRB repertoires appeared to be more alike among patients than among healthy donors. Shorter templates might have been favored by PCR, but patient and control samples were amplified and corrected together, so both groups would have been affected equally by any skew. Because cDNA was sequenced instead of genomic DNA, activated cells with high expression could be over-represented, although the groups did not differ in activation or CD3 levels. Because small numbers of individuals were included in the HLA sub-analyses, any influence of HLA type on TCRB rearrangement was left unresolved. A moderate but significant shortening of TCRB CDR3 length was observed in type 1 diabetes patients in all four CD4+ subsets.

The entire amount of isolated RNA was reverse transcribed using the High Capacity cDNA Reverse Transcription Kit, so the sequenced TCRB transcripts were expressed ones. Naive, central memory and regulatory T cell samples underwent deep immunoSEQ sequencing, averaging about 3.3 million total reads per sample. Sorted cells were lysed in RLT buffer, and RNA was extracted using DNase-treated RNeasy Micro or Mini kits according to cell number. To prevent cross-contamination, each cell subset was processed individually, whereas patient and healthy donor samples were processed jointly. TCRB sequences were amplified from cDNA with the immunoSEQ multiplex PCR, producing 87-bp fragments spanning the CDR3 region. Amplicons were sequenced on the Illumina HiSeq platform. Regarding the original processing steps: PCR bias was computationally corrected using synthetic template baselines, reads within Hamming distance 2 were collapsed, and singletons that could not be merged were discarded. By aligning reads against IMGT, V, D and J genes, CDR3 length, and insertions or deletions at six rearrangement sites were assigned. Clonotype counts were normalized to sorted cell number within each subset before computing true diversity and Gini coefficients with the tcR R package. Repertoire sharing was quantified using the overlap coefficient calculated on TCRB nucleotide sequences. TCRdb re-hosts the immuneACCESS table, in-frame sequences only. Its copies lack some clones; in the studies checked, an unresolved V gene accounts for under half of them, and the cause for the rest is not known. V and J calls and clone size are copied from that table; D and trimming were computed from the DNA. The sample profile shows 250,000 to 300,000 clones; around 7.3% of them were found once. Roughly 1% of the sample lies in the top ten.

Ten or more counts support this clone. The specificity of this receptor is unknown. The input lacks base qualities; no much larger clone sits a single base away. V is clipped by 2 bases and J by 6 bases, and the sequence between their germline boundaries is 14 bases long. Reading the germline V gene gives CDR1 KGHSH and CDR2 LQKENI. The CDR3 covers 15 residues, taking in both the cysteine and the phenylalanine. The read is trimmed to its CDR3 DNA, 45 bases read in frame from base 1. The receptor comes from a woman in her late teens or twenties in good health. Sequenced sample: central memory CD4+ T cells from blood. The V gene is TRBV18 and the J gene is TRBJ2-1, and the D gene may be TRBD2, 5 bases matching. The DNA sequence is as follows: TGTGCCAGCTCACCAGGACTGGGGAGTCCCAATGAGCAGTTCTTC. It is translated as CASSPGLGSPNEQFF.